A single sample is the source of the 6 T cell receptor beta chains below, sequenced in a study of T-cell reconstitution after alpha-beta-depleted transplantation in children. Library preparation (for TCRbeta) was performed with unique molecular identifiers. TCRdb passed the PCR reads through MiXCR, listing each CDR3 protein once. The sample records about 230,000 distinct CDR3 sequences, around 9.6% being singletons. The sequencing here drew on PBMCs from the stem cell graft donor, taken from the stem cell graft. The receptor source for this set is a human donor who donated a stem cell graft to a child with acute lymphoblastic leukemia.

The sample holds a few counts of this clonotype. This chain connects TRBV7-2 to TRBJ2-7; D uncertain. The germline gives CDR1 SGHTA, CDR2 FQGNSA. V was pared by 5 bases and J by 3 bases, with 14 bases between. The CDR3 has 14 amino acids. CDR3 loop: CASSLTVGYYEQYF. CDR3 DNA: TGTGCCAGCAGCCTCACGGTGGGGTACTACGAGCAGTACTTC.

The chain carries TRBV14 and TRBJ2-2; 13 positions agree with TRBD2. The trim removed 6 bases at V and 3 bases at J, leaving 1 base unmatched. This CDR3 comprises 15 residues. The V gene's germline CDR1 is SGHDN and CDR2 FVKESK. The CDR3 spells CASRLAGGHTGELFF. Written as DNA, the CDR3 is TGTGCCAGCAGACTAGCGGGGGGGCACACCGGGGAGCTGTTTTTT.

V is TRBV19 and J is TRBJ1-1; TRBD1 aligns across 10 bases. The CDR3 is 18 residues long. CDR1 and CDR2 (germline): LNHDA, SQIVND (reference sequence). J gave up 1 base and V 0 bases, and 8 bases lay outside the gene matches. The CDR3 DNA reads as TGTGCCAGTAGTATAGATGCACCGGGACAGGGGCAGAACACTGAAGCTTTCTTT. It encodes CASSIDAPGQGQNTEAFF.

This rearrangement joins TRBV7-9 to TRBJ1-2; TRBD1 is a possible D gene (6 bases). This CDR3 spans 14 amino acids. CDR1 is SEHNR and CDR2 is FQNEAQ in the germline V gene (reference sequence). V lost 5 bases, J lost 1 base, and 11 bases lay in between. The CDR3 here is CASSQTGDNYGYTF. The CDR3 DNA is TGTGCCAGCAGCCAGACAGGCGATAACTATGGCTACACCTTC.

This clonotype appeared once. The chain recombines TRBV7-2 with TRBJ1-6, with TRBD1 as a possible D gene (5 bases). This CDR3 comprises 16 residues. The V end lost 3 bases, the J end lost 5 bases, and 14 bases lay between the germline ends. CDR1 and CDR2 (germline): SGHTA, FQGNSA. The CDR3 sequence is CASSLSPGPDNSPLHF. Here the CDR3 DNA reads TGTGCCAGCAGCTTGAGTCCGGGACCCGATAATTCACCCCTCCACTTT.

This clonotype has only a few counts. This sequence joins TRBV3-1 and TRBJ2-2; weak D call: TRBD1 (6 bases). V gave up 1 base and J gave up 8 bases, with 23 bases separating them. CDR1 is LGHDT, CDR2 YNNKEL, per germline (reference sequence). The CDR3 is 18 residues long. This CDR3 reads CASSQVFASWGQAGELFF. As DNA, the CDR3 is TGTGCCAGCAGCCAAGTTTTCGCCAGTTGGGGACAAGCGGGGGAGCTGTTTTTT.